The sample holds one count of the clone carrying this TCR beta chain. Its antigen is not known. Looked up from germline, CDR1 is LNHDA and CDR2 is SQIVND (reference sequence). V was pared by 8 bases and J by 3 bases, with 12 bases between. There are 13 residues in the CDR3. This record belongs to a study of cytomegalovirus exposure and HLA in healthy donors. Broader study findings: Several of the most significant clusters were apparently associated with common viral pathogens in a later analysis. The authors enumerated 180 or so TCR beta chains as linked to cytomegalovirus. Presence/absence analysis assumed near-uniform sequencing depth across donors. Later genetic work tied a missense DCLRE1C variant to beta-chain V and J trimming.

13 Jbeta primers and 60 Vbeta primers were used for the PCR. Method: immunoSEQ multiplex PCR; TCRdb's copy keeps in-frame clones and lacks some. The sample has 110,000 or so clones; about 76% are singletons. The sequence came from a man aged 35 to 55 in good health and CMV-seronegative. V usage is TRBV19 and J usage is TRBJ2-3; TRBD1 is a possible D gene (5 bases). The sample taken for sequencing was PBMCs. The CDR3 reads CASSVRETDTQYF. DNA of the CDR3: TGTGCCAGTTCCGTCAGGGAAACAGATACGCAGTATTTT.